This note documents a single T cell receptor (beta chain) sequence. Profiled with immunoSEQ multiplex PCR; TCRdb holds only in-frame clones, not every one. The data show about 61,000 clones, with more than 80% seen just once and approximately 1% held by the top ten. This sample is drawn from a study of T cell changes during pregnancy in multiple sclerosis. The CDR3 spans 15 residues. The trim removed 5 bases at V and 7 bases at J, leaving 12 bases unmatched. Germline CDR1 reads LNHDA; CDR2 reads SQIVND (reference sequence). This receptor was identified in a female donor in good health, enrolled as a control in a pregnancy study. The sequenced sample was peripheral blood, obtained in the first trimester of pregnancy. The chain combines TRBV19 with TRBJ2-7, with 9 positions matching TRBD1. The DNA of the CDR3 is TGTGCCAGTAGTCGGGGGACAGGGACTCTTGAAGAGCAGTACTTC. Translated, it gives CASSRGTGTLEEQYF. Full variable domain (rest looked up from reference TRBV19 and TRBJ2-7): DGGITQSPKYLFRKEGQNVTLSCEQNLNHDAMYWYRQDPGQGLRLIYYSQIVNDFQKGDIAEGYSVSREKKESFPLTVTSAQKNPTAFYLCASSRGTGTLEEQYFGPGTRLTVT.